This T cell receptor (beta chain) derives from a study of post-analysis software for immune sequencing data. The library was made from cDNA and included unique molecular identifiers. TCRdb analysed the PCR reads with MiXCR anew, one entry per CDR3 protein. In the table there are about 160,000 distinct CDR3 sequences, 36% of which are singletons. The specimen was blood, collected after autologous hematopoietic stem cell transplantation. This clonotype was sampled from a girl between 5 and 17 years old with multiple sclerosis.

The chain's CDR3 is CASSVSSFDMSHGYTF. The CDR3 DNA sequence: TGTGCCAGCAGCGTCTCCTCCTTCGACATGTCCCATGGCTACACCTTC. This chain links TRBV5-5 with TRBJ1-2; D remains unclear. V lost 4 bases, J lost 6 bases, and 22 bases lay in between. CDR1 is SGHKS, CDR2 YYEKEE, per germline (reference sequence). The CDR3 contains 16 residues.